The clone carrying this TCR beta chain was seen more than once but under ten times. TCRdb recomputed calls from the RT-PCR reads with MiXCR, one row per CDR3 protein. This sample carries some 570,000 distinct CDR3 sequences, around 11% of them seen once, and the ten largest clones take 8% to 13%. The data derive from a study of response to subunit inactivated influenza vaccine. Germline trimming cut 5 bases from V and 4 bases from J; bases unmatched to any gene: 10. Germline CDR1 and CDR2: SQVTM and ANQGSEA. The CDR3 extends over 15 amino acids. The same sample was also used in a study of T cells expressing NK-cell markers. That report adds: A 5'RACE template switching approach incorporating UMIs was used to make TCR beta cDNA. Several donors had dominant NKG2C+ clonotypes that comprised about 1.0-7.0% of their CD8+ T cells.

The starting material was PBMCs from blood, obtained on the day of vaccination. The receptor was derived from a man between 50 and 59 years old who received an inactivated influenza vaccine. This chain connects TRBV29-1 to TRBJ2-3; 9 bases align to TRBD2. This chain's CDR3 is CSVLDAGGPSDTQYF. CDR3 in DNA: TGCAGCGTTCTTGATGCGGGAGGGCCTTCAGATACGCAGTATTTT.